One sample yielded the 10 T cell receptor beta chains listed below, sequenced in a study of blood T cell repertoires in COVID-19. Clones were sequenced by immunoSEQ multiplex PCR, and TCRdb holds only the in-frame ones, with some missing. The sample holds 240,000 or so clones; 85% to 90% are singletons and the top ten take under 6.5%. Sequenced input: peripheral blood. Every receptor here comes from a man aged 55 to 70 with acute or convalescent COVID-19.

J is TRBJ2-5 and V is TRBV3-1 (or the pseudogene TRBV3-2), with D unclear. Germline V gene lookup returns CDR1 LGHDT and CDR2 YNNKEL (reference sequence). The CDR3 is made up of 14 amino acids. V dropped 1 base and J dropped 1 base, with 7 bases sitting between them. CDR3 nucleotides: TGTGCCAGCAGCCAAGTAGCATTCCAAGAGACCCAGTACTTC. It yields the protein CASSQVAFQETQYF.

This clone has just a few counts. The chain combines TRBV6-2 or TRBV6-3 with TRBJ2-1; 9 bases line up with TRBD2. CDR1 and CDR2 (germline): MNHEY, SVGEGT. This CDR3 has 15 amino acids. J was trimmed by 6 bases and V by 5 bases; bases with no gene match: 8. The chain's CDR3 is CASSGSGSLGNEQFF. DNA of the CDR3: TGTGCCAGCAGTGGTAGCGGGAGTTTGGGCAATGAGCAGTTCTTC.

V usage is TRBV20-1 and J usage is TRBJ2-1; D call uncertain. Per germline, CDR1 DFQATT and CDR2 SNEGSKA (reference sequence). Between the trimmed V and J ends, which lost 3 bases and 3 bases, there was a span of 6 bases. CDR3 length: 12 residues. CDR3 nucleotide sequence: TGCAGTGCTAGTAACGGCTACAATGAGCAGTTCTTC. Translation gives CSASNGYNEQFF.

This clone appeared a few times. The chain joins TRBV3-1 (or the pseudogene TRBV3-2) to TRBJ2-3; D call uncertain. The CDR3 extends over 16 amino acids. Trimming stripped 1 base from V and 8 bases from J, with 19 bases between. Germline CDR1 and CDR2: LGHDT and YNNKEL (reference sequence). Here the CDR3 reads CASSQGSNRASGTQYF. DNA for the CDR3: TGTGCCAGCAGCCAAGGGTCGAACCGTGCATCGGGTACGCAGTATTTT.

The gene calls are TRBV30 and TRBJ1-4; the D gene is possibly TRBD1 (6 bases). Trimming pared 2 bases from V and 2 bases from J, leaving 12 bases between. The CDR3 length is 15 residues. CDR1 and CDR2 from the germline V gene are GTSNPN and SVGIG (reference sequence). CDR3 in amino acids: CAWSPQTGTNEKLFF. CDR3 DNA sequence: TGTGCCTGGAGTCCCCAGACAGGCACTAATGAAAAACTGTTTTTT.

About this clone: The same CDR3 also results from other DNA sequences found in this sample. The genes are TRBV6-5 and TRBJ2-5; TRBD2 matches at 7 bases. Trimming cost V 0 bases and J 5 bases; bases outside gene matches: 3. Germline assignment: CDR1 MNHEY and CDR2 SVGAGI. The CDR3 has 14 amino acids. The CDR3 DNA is TGTGCCAGCAGTTACTCATCACTAGCGGAGACCCAGTACTTC. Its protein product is CASSYSSLAETQYF.

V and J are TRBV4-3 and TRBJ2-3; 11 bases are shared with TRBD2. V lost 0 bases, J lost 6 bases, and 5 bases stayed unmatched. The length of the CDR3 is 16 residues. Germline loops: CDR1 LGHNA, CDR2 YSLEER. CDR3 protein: CASSQELAGAEDTQYF. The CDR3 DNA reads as TGCGCCAGCAGCCAAGAACTAGCGGGAGCGGAGGATACGCAGTATTTT.

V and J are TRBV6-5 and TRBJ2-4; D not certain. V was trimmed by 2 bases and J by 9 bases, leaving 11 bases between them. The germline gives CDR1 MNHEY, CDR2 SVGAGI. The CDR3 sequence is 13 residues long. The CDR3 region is CASSYGQSSIQYF. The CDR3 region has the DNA TGTGCCAGCAGTTACGGGCAATCCAGCATTCAGTACTTC.

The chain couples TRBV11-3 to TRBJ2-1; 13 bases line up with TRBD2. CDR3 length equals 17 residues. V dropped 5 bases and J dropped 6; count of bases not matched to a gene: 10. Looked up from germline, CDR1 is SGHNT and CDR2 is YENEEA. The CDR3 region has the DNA TGTGCCAGCAGCCCGCGCCCCCGACTAGCGGGAGGCAATGAGCAGTTCTTC. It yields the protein CASSPRPRLAGGNEQFF.

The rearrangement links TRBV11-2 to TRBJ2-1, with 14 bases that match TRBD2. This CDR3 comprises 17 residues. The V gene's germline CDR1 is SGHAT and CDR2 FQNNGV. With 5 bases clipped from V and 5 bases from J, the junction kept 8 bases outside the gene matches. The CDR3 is CASSPHGLAGGHNEQFF. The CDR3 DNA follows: TGTGCCAGCAGCCCACACGGACTAGCGGGAGGCCACAATGAGCAGTTCTTC.